The source of this T cell receptor (beta chain) is a study of cytomegalovirus exposure and HLA in healthy donors. For the study at large: The 130 or so validation repertoires used the same platform as the roughly 720 first-cohort repertoires (as reported by a later analysis).

Sequencing was performed with immunoSEQ multiplex PCR; in TCRdb, only in-frame clones are kept and a portion is missing. The table has 60,000 to 85,000 clones, 96% seen once; the top ten hold over 3.5%. The CDR3 covers 14 residues. CDR1 is MNHEY and CDR2 is SVGAGI in the germline V gene. The V gene lost 6 bases and the J gene lost 5 bases, with 14 bases spanning the gap. Sequencing was carried out using PBMCs. This chain joins TRBV6-5 and TRBJ2-1, with D unclear. The receptor was derived from a woman under 30 in good health and CMV-seropositive. CDR3 sequence reads: CASSLIQADNEQFF. The CDR3, as DNA: TGTGCCAGCAGCCTAATTCAGGCCGACAATGAGCAGTTCTTC.